These 13 T cell receptor beta chains were sequenced from one sample in a study of blood T cell repertoires in COVID-19. TCRdb keeps only in-frame clones here, not all; method: immunoSEQ multiplex PCR. The profile covers 210,000 or so clones, with approximately 86% appearing a single time and roughly 1.2% taken by the ten largest. Material for sequencing was peripheral blood. The origin of the receptors is a woman in her 30s with COVID-19, enrolled during active disease.

The CDR3 is CASSLTQAYEQYF. In DNA form, the CDR3 reads TGCGCCAGCAGCTTGACGCAGGCCTACGAGCAGTACTTC. The V and J genes are TRBV5-1 and TRBJ2-7; D call uncertain. CDR1 and CDR2 (germline): SGHRS, YFSETQ. This CDR3 has 13 residues. V was pared by 1 base and J by 2 bases, with 7 bases between.

The CDR3 here is CASSLFRSLNTEAFF. In nucleotides, the CDR3 is TGTGCCAGCAGCTTATTTAGGAGCCTGAACACTGAAGCTTTCTTT. The chain combines TRBV7-2 with TRBJ1-1; no firm D call. The CDR3 totals 15 residues. Germline V gene lookup returns CDR1 SGHTA and CDR2 FQGNSA. Trimming left V 2 bases short and J 0 bases short, with 10 bases between. The full variable domain, completed using reference TRBV7-2 and TRBJ1-1, is GAGVSQSPSNKVTEKGKDVELRCDPISGHTALYWYRQSLGQGLEFLIYFQGNSAPDKSGLPSDRFSAERTGGSVSTLTIQRTQQEDSAVYLCASSLFRSLNTEAFFGQGTRLTVV.

The rearrangement uses TRBV7-2 and TRBJ1-2, with D possibly TRBD1 on 6 matching bases. The CDR3 runs 14 residues. The germline V gene has CDR1 SGHTA and CDR2 FQGNSA. The V gene lost 5 bases and the J gene lost 4 bases, with 14 bases spanning the gap. The CDR3 loop reads CASSVETGGYGYTF. CDR3 coding DNA: TGTGCCAGCAGCGTCGAGACAGGAGGCTATGGCTACACCTTC.

J is TRBJ2-5 and V is TRBV27; a possible D gene is TRBD1 (5 bases). The CDR3 is 16 amino acids. Germline V lookup: CDR1 MNHEY, CDR2 SMNVEV (reference sequence). Trimming shortened V by 6 bases and J by 5 bases, and 22 bases separated the two germline ends. The CDR3 sequence: CASSPKSPGIGETQYF. The DNA for the CDR3 is TGTGCCAGCAGCCCTAAGTCCCCAGGGATAGGGGAGACCCAGTACTTC.

The sample holds a few counts of this clone. J is TRBJ1-2 and V is TRBV29-1, with 9 bases that match TRBD1. V lost 5 bases to trimming and J lost 0 bases; unmatched junction nucleotides: 7. The CDR3 totals 15 residues. Germline CDR1 and CDR2: SQVTM and ANQGSEA. CDR3 bases: TGCAGCGTTACAGGGGGCGCGGGGCCTAACTATGGCTACACCTTC. Residues: CSVTGGAGPNYGYTF.

V gene TRBV27 combines with J gene TRBJ1-1; TRBD1 aligns across 9 bases. The V gene's germline CDR1 is MNHEY and CDR2 SMNVEV (reference sequence). The CDR3 loop spans 17 amino acids. The ends lost 4 bases at V and 1 base at J; junction bases unmatched: 10. The DNA of the CDR3 is TGTGCCAGCAGTTCCCGTCTGACGGGACAGGGGAACACTGAAGCTTTCTTT. It yields the protein CASSSRLTGQGNTEAFF.

The chain uses TRBV29-1 and TRBJ2-2; a possible D gene is TRBD1 (6 bases). V shed 4 bases and J shed 5 bases, with 11 bases lying between them. CDR1 is SQVTM, CDR2 ANQGSEA, per germline. The CDR3 has 13 residues. The CDR3 DNA reads as TGCAGCGTTGGGGGGCAGGGAACCGGGGAGCTGTTTTTT. Translated: CSVGGQGTGELFF.

The DNA of the CDR3 is TGTGCCAGCAGTTGGGCAGGGAACACTGAAGCTTTCTTT. Translating it yields CASSWAGNTEAFF. J is TRBJ1-1 and V is TRBV27, with D hard to call. Trimming stripped 4 bases from V and 1 base from J, with 7 bases between. This CDR3 spans 13 amino acids. Germline loops: CDR1 MNHEY, CDR2 SMNVEV (reference sequence).

This clone was seen more than once but under ten times. The chain employs TRBV9 and TRBJ2-7, with 10 bases matching TRBD1. The CDR3 has 18 amino acids. Germline values: CDR1 SGDLS, CDR2 YYNGEE. Unmatched junction bases numbered 12, after V lost 0 bases and J lost 3 bases. The CDR3 DNA is TGTGCCAGCAGCGTAGCTCCCGCCCGACAGGGGGCAAGCTACGAGCAGTACTTC. As protein: CASSVAPARQGASYEQYF.

Here the CDR3 DNA reads TGTGCCAGCAGCTTGACTAGCGGGGGGCTGTACGAGCAGTACTTC. The encoded protein is CASSLTSGGLYEQYF. V is TRBV11-3 and J is TRBJ2-7; 13 nucleotides line up with TRBD2. Germline CDR1 SGHNT, CDR2 YENEEA. V lost 3 bases, J lost 4 bases, and 3 bases stayed unmatched. The CDR3 runs to 15 residues.

J is TRBJ1-2 and V is TRBV5-6; D is unclear. The CDR3 consists of 16 residues. Trimming took 0 bases from V and 3 from J, leaving 15 bases between them. CDR1 SGHDT and CDR2 YYEEEE come from the germline V gene. CDR3: CASSLDSFIPHYGYTF. In DNA form, the CDR3 reads TGTGCCAGCAGCTTGGACAGTTTCATCCCCCACTATGGCTACACCTTC. Looking up the rest from reference TRBV5-6 and TRBJ1-2 gives the full variable domain: DAGVTQSPTHLIKTRGQQVTLRCSPKSGHDTVSWYQQALGQGPQFIFQYYEEEERQRGNFPDRFSGHQFPNYSSELNVNALLLGDSALYLCASSLDSFIPHYGYTFGSGTRLTVV.

The table lists this clone with a count of one. V and J are TRBV2 and TRBJ2-1; TRBD1 matches at 8 bases. The CDR3 is 13 residues long. V shed 8 bases and J 5 bases; nucleotides not matched to a gene: 5. Per the germline V gene, CDR1 is SNHLY and CDR2 is FYNNEI. The CDR3 DNA follows: TGTGCCAGCGGACAGGGATGGGACAATGAGCAGTTCTTC. Protein product: CASGQGWDNEQFF.

Only one count was recorded for this clone. V gene TRBV5-4 combines with J gene TRBJ2-7; 8 bases are a match to TRBD1. The CDR3 runs 13 residues. Germline lookup yields CDR1 SGHNT and CDR2 YYREEE (reference sequence). J gave up 7 bases and V 6 bases, and 9 bases lay outside the gene matches. As DNA, the CDR3 is TGTGCCAGCACCTCGCAGGGGGCGCGAGAGCAGTACTTC. Protein: CASTSQGAREQYF.